Shown below are 32 T cell receptor beta chains from a single sample sequenced in a study of shared clonotypes between healthy human individuals. TCRdb's copy holds only in-frame clones and misses some; the assay was immunoSEQ multiplex PCR. This table has more than 2 million clones, 95% appearing once. Material: naive CD4+ T cells sorted from blood. Subset described: CD45RA+ positively selected. The receptor set was obtained from a man younger than 35 in good health.

This sequence joins TRBV5-1 and TRBJ2-2, with 8 nucleotides matching TRBD2. In germline, CDR1 is SGHRS, CDR2 YFSETQ. The CDR3 consists of 14 residues. Trimming at V came to 4 bases and at J to 4 bases, leaving 3 bases not matched to a gene. CDR3 amino acids: CASSISGVTGELFF. CDR3 DNA sequence: TGCGCCAGCAGCATTAGCGGGGTCACCGGGGAGCTGTTTTTT.

The gene calls are TRBV2 and TRBJ2-1; D call uncertain. CDR1 is SNHLY and CDR2 is FYNNEI in the germline V gene. This CDR3 region has 14 residues. The V end lost 3 bases, the J end lost 0 bases, and 6 bases lay between the germline ends. The CDR3: CASSDVSSYNEQFF. The CDR3 DNA reads as TGTGCCAGCAGTGACGTGAGCTCCTACAATGAGCAGTTCTTC. The complete variable domain, with remaining parts taken from reference TRBV2 and TRBJ2-1, reads EPEVTQTPSHQVTQMGQEVILRCVPISNHLYFYWYRQILGQKVEFLVSFYNNEISEKSEIFDDQFSVERPDGSNFTLKIRSTKLEDSAMYFCASSDVSSYNEQFFGPGTRLTVL.

The J gene is TRBJ1-1, the V gene TRBV9; TRBD1 matches at 8 bases. The CDR3 runs to 15 residues. The V and J ends lost 0 bases and 8 bases, in that order; junction bases with no gene match: 9. Germline V gene sequence: CDR1 SGDLS, CDR2 YYNGEE. This chain's CDR3 is CASSVGDDRGLEAFF. The CDR3 DNA is TGTGCCAGCAGCGTAGGGGACGACAGGGGCCTCGAAGCTTTCTTT. Full variable domain (missing parts from reference TRBV9 and TRBJ1-1): DSGVTQTPKHLITATGQRVTLRCSPRSGDLSVYWYQQSLDQGLQFLIQYYNGEERAKGNILERFSAQQFPDLHSELNLSSLELGDSALYFCASSVGDDRGLEAFFGQGTRLTVV.

The V and J genes are TRBV5-1 and TRBJ2-5, with D maybe TRBD1 (5 bases). V was trimmed by 1 base and J by 5 bases, leaving 15 bases between them. The length of the CDR3 is 15 residues. Germline values: CDR1 SGHRS, CDR2 YFSETQ. This CDR3 reads CASSLTGPVYETQYF. CDR3 sequence (DNA): TGCGCCAGCAGCTTGACAGGACCAGTCTATGAGACCCAGTACTTC.

The V and J genes are TRBV18 and TRBJ1-4; 7 nucleotides align to TRBD1. Germline lookup yields CDR1 KGHSH and CDR2 LQKENI. This CDR3 spans 14 amino acids. After removal of 6 bases from V and 7 bases from J, the junction contained 8 bases not matched to a gene. CDR3 amino acids: CASSQGGQSEKLFF. The CDR3 DNA reads TGTGCCAGCTCGCAGGGGGGACAGTCTGAAAAACTGTTTTTT.

The chain links TRBV6-5 to TRBJ1-5, with 7 bases that match TRBD1. V shed 5 bases and J 11 bases; nucleotides not matched to a gene: 12. The germline gives CDR1 MNHEY, CDR2 SVGAGI. This CDR3 is 14 amino acids long. This CDR3 is CASSQDRRVASQHF. CDR3 in DNA: TGTGCCAGCAGTCAGGACAGGAGGGTCGCGTCCCAGCATTTT.

The chain recombines TRBV9 with TRBJ2-4; 10 bases are a match to TRBD2. Germline CDR1 SGDLS, CDR2 YYNGEE. The V gene end was trimmed by 1 base and the J gene end by 8 bases; junction bases not matched to a gene: 9. CDR3 size: 16 residues. The CDR3 region is CASSVSSGRAGDIQYF. CDR3 in DNA: TGTGCCAGCAGCGTATCAAGCGGGAGGGCCGGGGACATTCAGTACTTC.

The chain combines TRBV13 with TRBJ2-7; D gene unclear. The V gene lost 4 bases and the J gene lost 7 bases, with 8 bases spanning the gap. CDR3 size: 11 residues. CDR1 is PRHDT and CDR2 is FYEKMQ in the germline V gene (reference sequence). In DNA, the CDR3 is TGTGCCAGCAGCTCCAATAGGGAGCAGTACTTC. Translating gives CASSSNREQYF.

As concerns this clone: Additional DNA sequences in this sample encode the identical CDR3. This chain joins TRBV20-1 and TRBJ2-7; no definite D call. This CDR3 is built from 11 residues. V was trimmed by 2 bases and J by 4 bases, leaving 6 bases between them. Per germline, CDR1 DFQATT and CDR2 SNEGSKA (reference sequence). CDR3 loop: CSARKTYEQYF. For the CDR3, the DNA is TGCAGTGCTAGAAAGACATACGAGCAGTACTTC.

Comments on this clone: In the same sample, other DNA sequences code for this CDR3. DNA for the CDR3: TGTGCCAGCAGTCCCGGGACAAAGAACTATGGCTACACCTTC. Protein product: CASSPGTKNYGYTF. The genes are TRBV28 and TRBJ1-2, with D perhaps TRBD1 (6 bases). In germline, CDR1 is MDHEN, CDR2 SYDVKM. V was shortened by 5 bases and J by 2 bases, with 12 bases between the two germline ends. The CDR3 has 14 residues.

This chain connects TRBV5-1 to TRBJ2-1; possible D gene TRBD1, 6 bases. Trimming pared 4 bases from V and 15 bases from J, leaving 17 bases between. Germline values: CDR1 SGHRS, CDR2 YFSETQ. The CDR3 has 12 residues. The CDR3 DNA is TGCGCCAGCAGCCGAGACAGGCCCCCAAGGTTCTTC. Translation gives CASSRDRPPRFF.

The V gene is TRBV19, the J gene TRBJ2-7; D tentatively fits TRBD1 or TRBD2 (5 bases each). Germline V gives CDR1 LNHDA, CDR2 SQIVND (reference sequence). There are 14 residues in the CDR3. V was shortened by 4 bases and J by 1 base, with 11 bases between the two germline ends. The CDR3 nucleotides are TGTGCCAGTAGTAACCGGGGACCATCCTACGAGCAGTACTTC. This translates into CASSNRGPSYEQYF.

As to this clone: The sample holds other DNA sequences that translate to the same CDR3. V is TRBV6-5 and J is TRBJ2-7; D remains unclear. Per the germline V gene, CDR1 is MNHEY and CDR2 is SVGAGI. CDR3 length equals 11 residues. V lost 0 bases to trimming and J lost 6 bases, with 3 bases between them. The CDR3, as DNA: TGTGCCAGCAGTTACTCGTCCGAGCAGTACTTC. This translates into CASSYSSEQYF.

Remarks on this clone: The sample holds other DNA sequences that translate to the same CDR3. The CDR3 loop reads CSASSDYEQYF. DNA of the CDR3: TGCAGTGCTAGTTCCGACTACGAGCAGTACTTC. The chain uses TRBV20-1 and TRBJ2-7, with D uncertain. V was shortened by 3 bases and J by 3 bases, with 6 bases between the two germline ends. The V gene's germline CDR1 is DFQATT and CDR2 SNEGSKA (reference sequence). CDR3 size: 11 residues.

The chain recombines TRBV5-4 with TRBJ2-2; TRBD1 is a possible D gene (6 bases). V dropped 0 bases and J dropped 9 bases, with 18 bases sitting between them. CDR3 size: 16 residues. Germline V CDR1 and CDR2: SGHNT, YYREEE (reference sequence). The CDR3 loop is CASSLEPAGAGRELFF. Written as DNA, the CDR3 is TGTGCCAGCAGCTTGGAGCCGGCAGGGGCAGGGAGGGAGCTGTTTTTT.

This chain joins TRBV4-2 and TRBJ1-4; the D is unclear. V was clipped by 0 bases and J by 8 bases, with 16 bases between them. CDR3 length: 16 residues. From germline, CDR1 is LGHNA and CDR2 YNFKEQ. The CDR3 DNA reads TGTGCCAGCAGCCAAGATATTTCAGGCGGGAGGGAAAAACTGTTTTTT. Its translation: CASSQDISGGREKLFF.

The chain recombines TRBV6-1 with TRBJ1-1; D gene uncertain. Germline lookup yields CDR1 MNHNS and CDR2 SASEGT. This CDR3 region has 15 residues. V shed 2 bases and J shed 0 bases, with 10 bases lying between them. The CDR3 nucleotides are TGTGCCAGCAGTGAACAAACTTGGATGAACACTGAAGCTTTCTTT. Translated: CASSEQTWMNTEAFF.

This chain links TRBV6-6 with TRBJ1-5; D uncertain. Germline assignment: CDR1 MNHNY and CDR2 SVGAGI (reference sequence). The CDR3 loop spans 13 amino acids. Trimming pared 2 bases from V and 1 base from J, leaving 3 bases between. The CDR3 coding sequence is TGTGCCAGCAGTTACGTAAGCAATCAGCCCCAGCATTTT. Protein: CASSYVSNQPQHF.

The rearrangement uses TRBV11-2 and TRBJ2-3, with 9 bases that match TRBD2. The trim removed 5 bases at V and 0 bases at J, leaving 3 bases unmatched. Germline V CDR1 and CDR2: SGHAT, FQNNGV. This CDR3 has 15 residues. The CDR3 DNA reads TGTGCCAGCAGCCCTACTAGCGGGAGCACAGATACGCAGTATTTT. As protein: CASSPTSGSTDTQYF.

The chain is built from TRBV27 and TRBJ2-6; either TRBD1 or TRBD2 may fit D (5 bases each). V dropped 3 bases and J dropped 2 bases, with 14 bases sitting between them. CDR1 MNHEY and CDR2 SMNVEV come from the germline V gene (reference sequence). The CDR3 length is 17 residues. The CDR3 protein is CASSFISRGAGANVLTF. In DNA, the CDR3 is TGTGCCAGCAGTTTTATCTCTCGGGGCGCTGGGGCCAACGTCCTGACTTTC.

V is TRBV27 and J is TRBJ1-5, with D perhaps matching TRBD1 (6 bases). From germline, CDR1 is MNHEY and CDR2 SMNVEV (reference sequence). V was clipped by 1 base and J by 6 bases, with 13 bases between them. This CDR3 comprises 15 residues. The CDR3 reads CASSLFMGGGQPQHF. CDR3 DNA sequence: TGTGCCAGCAGTTTATTCATGGGAGGGGGTCAGCCCCAGCATTTT.

The chain is built from TRBV5-1 and TRBJ2-7; tentatively, D is TRBD2 (5 bases). Germline V gives CDR1 SGHRS, CDR2 YFSETQ. The CDR3 is 19 residues long. The V end lost 0 bases, the J end lost 0 bases, and 22 bases lay between the germline ends. CDR3 in amino acids: CASSLVPSWTEESSYEQYF. The CDR3 DNA reads as TGCGCCAGCAGCTTGGTCCCATCCTGGACGGAGGAAAGCTCCTACGAGCAGTACTTC.

The J gene is TRBJ1-1, the V gene TRBV7-2; D perhaps matches TRBD1 (5 bases). Germline V CDR1 and CDR2: SGHTA, FQGNSA. Trimming shortened V by 1 base and J by 5 bases, and 17 bases separated the two germline ends. The CDR3 consists of 16 residues. The CDR3 coding sequence is TGTGCCAGCAGCTTAGGGGTAGGGCAGGGATGGACTGAAGCTTTCTTT. Its protein is CASSLGVGQGWTEAFF.

The chain joins TRBV30 to TRBJ1-6; TRBD1 matches 9 bases. This CDR3 comprises 18 residues. V gave up 0 bases and J gave up 14 bases; unmatched junction bases: 20. Germline V gives CDR1 GTSNPN, CDR2 SVGIG (reference sequence). The CDR3 DNA is TGTGCCTGGAGTGTCGGGACAGGGTCCCGCTCAAGGGATTGGGCCCTCCACTTT. This gives the protein CAWSVGTGSRSRDWALHF. Based on the CDR3 plus reference TRBV30 and TRBJ1-6, the full variable domain is SQTIHQWPATLVQPVGSPLSLECTVEGTSNPNLYWYRQAAGRGLQLLFYSVGIGQISSEVPQNLSASRPQDRQFILSSKKLLLSDSGFYLCAWSVGTGSRSRDWALHFGNGTRLTVT.

The chain recombines TRBV6-5 with TRBJ1-1; D perhaps matches TRBD1 (5 bases). V was pared by 6 bases and J by 6 bases, with 14 bases between. The CDR3 has 13 amino acids. In germline, CDR1 is MNHEY, CDR2 SVGAGI. The CDR3 sequence is CASSRDRVAEAFF. The CDR3, as DNA: TGTGCCAGCAGCAGGGACCGGGTAGCTGAAGCTTTCTTT.

This clone was picked up one time. The V and J genes are TRBV28 and TRBJ1-4; D unresolved. In germline, CDR1 is MDHEN, CDR2 SYDVKM. This CDR3 is 12 amino acids long. Trimming cost V 7 bases and J 4 bases, with 7 bases left between them. The CDR3 region has the DNA TGTGCCAGCAATCAGCTTAATGAAAAACTGTTTTTT. Its translation is CASNQLNEKLFF.

The rearrangement joins TRBV30 to TRBJ1-4; unclear D gene. Germline V gene sequence: CDR1 GTSNPN, CDR2 SVGIG (reference sequence). CDR3 length: 13 amino acids. V gave up 2 bases and J gave up 4 bases, with 8 bases separating them. The chain's CDR3 is CAWSSSVNEKLFF. CDR3 DNA: TGTGCCTGGAGTTCATCGGTTAATGAAAAACTGTTTTTT.

This chain connects TRBV11-3 to TRBJ2-1; D is possibly TRBD2 (5 bases). CDR3 length: 12 residues. CDR1 and CDR2 (germline): SGHNT, YENEEA. V lost 5 bases to trimming and J lost 8 bases, with 10 bases between them. This chain's CDR3 is CASSDVRDEQFF. CDR3 sequence (DNA): TGTGCCAGCAGCGACGTGCGGGATGAGCAGTTCTTC. The variable domain in full, with the rest retrieved from reference TRBV11-3 and TRBJ2-1, is EAGVVQSPRYKIIEKKQPVAFWCNPISGHNTLYWYLQNLGQGPELLIRYENEEAVDDSQLPKDRFSAERLKGVDSTLKIQPAELGDSAVYLCASSDVRDEQFFGPGTRLTVL.

This chain links TRBV5-8 with TRBJ1-1; D gene uncertain. The germline V gene encodes CDR1 SGHTS and CDR2 YDEGEE. Trimming left V 0 bases short and J 1 base short, with 13 bases between. The CDR3 contains 16 residues. The chain's CDR3 is CASSLGLRHANTEAFF. As DNA, the CDR3 is TGTGCCAGCAGCTTGGGACTCCGCCACGCGAACACTGAAGCTTTCTTT.

The rearrangement links TRBV19 to TRBJ2-1; 8 nucleotides match TRBD1. Germline CDR1 is LNHDA and CDR2 is SQIVND (reference sequence). Trimming cost V 4 bases and J 6 bases; bases outside gene matches: 8. This CDR3 is 15 amino acids long. CDR3 sequence reads: CASSKTGDTPNEQFF. CDR3 nucleotide sequence: TGTGCCAGTAGTAAGACAGGGGACACCCCCAATGAGCAGTTCTTC.

The chain has TRBV6-5 and TRBJ2-1; D possibly corresponds to TRBD2 (6 bases). V lost 0 bases, J lost 9 bases, and 9 bases lay in between. The CDR3 runs 13 residues. CDR1 is MNHEY, CDR2 SVGAGI, per germline. CDR3 nucleotides: TGTGCCAGCAGTTACTCGATCGGGGGTGAGCAGTTCTTC. Translated: CASSYSIGGEQFF.

The J gene is TRBJ2-7, the V gene TRBV11-2; D unresolved. The CDR3 has 14 residues. The germline V gene encodes CDR1 SGHAT and CDR2 FQNNGV. The V end lost 6 bases, the J end lost 1 base, and 13 bases lay between the germline ends. The CDR3 is CASRPPAASYEQYF. For the CDR3, the DNA is TGTGCCAGCAGGCCTCCTGCAGCATCCTACGAGCAGTACTTC.